The clone carrying this TCR beta chain was seen repeatedly, ten times or more. Its target is not known. Researchers classed hyperthyroidism as stable given no ophthalmopathy within 18 months of follow-up. Trimming at V came to 2 bases and at J to 2 bases, leaving 6 bases not matched to a gene. In germline, CDR1 is SGHRS, CDR2 YFSETQ. The CDR3 is 15 residues long. Amplification targeted the TCR beta CDR3 regions, with RNA transcripts as the source material. First-round RT-PCR used HTBI primers; second-round multiplex PCR followed. MiXCR, run by TCRdb on the multiplex PCR reads, gives a single entry per CDR3 protein. The table lists just over 600,000 distinct CDR3 sequences, approximately 22% of them singletons. The data belong to a study of Graves' ophthalmopathy and Graves' hyperthyroidism. About the study: The blood sample was drawn at first diagnosis and before any treatment. General study findings and limits: The authors also found most expanded thyroid clonotypes above 0.001 frequency in blood. Prediction of ophthalmopathy progression reached roughly 64% sensitivity and around 72% specificity.

This TCR was sampled from a young woman with stable Graves' hyperthyroidism. Some clones in this sample may be carry-over from other donors' samples. The source material was peripheral blood. This chain links TRBV5-1 with TRBJ2-7; 8 bases map to TRBD2. This CDR3 reads CASSFNSGSAYEQYF. In nucleotides, the CDR3 is TGCGCCAGCAGCTTTAACAGCGGGAGCGCCTACGAGCAGTACTTC.